This T cell receptor (beta chain) is drawn from a study of breast tumors, draining lymph nodes, adjacent tissues. Notes on the study in general: Tumor T cell lymph node origin was a supported hypothesis, not proven. Tumor and nontumor repertoires were significantly more similar in luminal-like than in basal-like breast cancer. Most tumor T cells seemingly derive from lymph node, then expand in tumor. Tumor repertoires ranked between lymph nodes and nontumor tissue in diversity, with V and J gene preferences.

The lymph nodes were axillary draining lymph nodes from breast cancer patients. The germline V gene has CDR1 DFQATT and CDR2 SNEGSKA (reference sequence). The CDR3 loop spans 11 amino acids. V was pared by 3 bases and J by 7 bases, with 9 bases between. TCRdb analysed the multiplex PCR reads with MiXCR anew, one entry per CDR3 protein. The data hold 80,000 to 130,000 distinct CDR3 sequences, with 21% observed a single time. This clonotype has at least ten counts. Its antigen is undetermined. This receptor was taken from a female donor with breast cancer. Some clones in this sample may be carry-over from other donors' samples. V and J are TRBV20-1 and TRBJ1-2, with unresolved D. The specimen was axillary lymph node tissue. The CDR3 loop is CSASVASGYTF. The CDR3 DNA sequence: TGCAGTGCTAGTGTGGCGAGTGGCTACACCTTC.